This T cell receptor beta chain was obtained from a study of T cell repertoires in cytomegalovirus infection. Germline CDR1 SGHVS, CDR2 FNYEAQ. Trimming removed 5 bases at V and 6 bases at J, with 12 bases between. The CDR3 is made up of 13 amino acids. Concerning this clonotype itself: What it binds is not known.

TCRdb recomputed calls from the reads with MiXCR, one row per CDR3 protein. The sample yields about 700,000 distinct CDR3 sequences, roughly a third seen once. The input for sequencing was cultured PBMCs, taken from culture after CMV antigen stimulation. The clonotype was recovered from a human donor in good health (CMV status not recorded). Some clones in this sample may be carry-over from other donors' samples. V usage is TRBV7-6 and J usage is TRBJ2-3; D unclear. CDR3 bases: TGTGCCAGCAGCCCAGTGCCGGCGGATACGCAGTATTTT. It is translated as CASSPVPADTQYF.